The T cell receptor beta chain under discussion was sequenced for a study of T cells after yellow fever vaccination. Study results and caveats: Detected again after the booster were most primary-vaccination clones, at roughly 95% CD4 and about 89% CD8. Peaking on day 5 versus 15, the secondary response was faster but weaker.

A single record per CDR3 protein comes from TCRdb applying MiXCR to the 5' RACE reads. Counted here are some 350,000 distinct CDR3 sequences, over 4% occurring once; the ten biggest clones make up roughly 25%. A few counts support this clonotype. Its antigen remains unknown. This CDR3 region has 17 residues. Germline values: CDR1 LGHNA, CDR2 YSLEER. V lost 1 base and J 0 bases, leaving 13 bases between the germline ends. This chain links TRBV4-3 with TRBJ2-1; tentatively, D is TRBD2 (5 bases). The receptor comes from a young man who received the YFV17D yellow fever vaccine. The sample was PBMCs, taken 5 days after the yellow fever booster vaccination. The CDR3 is CASSQGAGPLSYNEQFF. DNA for the CDR3: TGCGCCAGCAGCCAAGGGGCGGGCCCCCTCTCCTACAATGAGCAGTTCTTC.